This T cell receptor (beta chain) was profiled in a study of T cell repertoires in cytomegalovirus infection. At the level of the study: It was the public TCR beta signatures that indicated both CMV infection and matching HLA type.

Per germline, CDR1 MNHEY and CDR2 SMNVEV (reference sequence). The length of the CDR3 is 13 residues. V was clipped by 7 bases and J by 8 bases, with 17 bases between them. This clonotype was recorded a few times. Its antigen is unknown. TCRdb analysed the reads with MiXCR anew, one entry per CDR3 protein. The sample lists approximately 300,000 distinct CDR3 sequences, about 25% occurring once. Sequences were derived from cultured PBMCs, sampled from culture after CMV antigen stimulation. This clonotype was obtained from a human donor in good health (CMV status not recorded). Some clones in this sample may be carry-over from other donors' samples. This chain joins TRBV27 and TRBJ1-2, with D possibly TRBD1 on 5 matching bases. CDR3 in amino acids: CASKDGQGRGYTF. The CDR3 DNA reads as TGTGCCAGCAAGGATGGGCAGGGTAGGGGCTACACCTTC.